One sample yielded the 14 T cell receptor beta chains listed below, sequenced in a study of long-term antiretroviral therapy in people with HIV. Investigators performed immunoSEQ version v3.0 at survey level. TCRdb's table, derived via immunoSEQ multiplex PCR, lists solely in-frame clones and lacks some. Counted here are fewer than 15,000 clones, approximately 80% occurring once; the ten biggest clones make up 13% to 15%. The sequences come from unsorted PBMCs, collected 1.3 years after starting antiretroviral therapy. The receptors were sampled from a woman between 18 and 30 years old with HIV.

The rearrangement links TRBV7-6 to TRBJ2-7; 8 bases fit TRBD2. Germline V gives CDR1 SGHVS, CDR2 FNYEAQ. V shed 1 base, J shed 0 bases, and the junction held 5 bases outside the gene matches. The CDR3 covers 16 residues. CDR3 in DNA: TGTGCCAGCAGCTTAGGTGAGACTAGCGACTCCTACGAGCAGTACTTC. Translation: CASSLGETSDSYEQYF.

The chain links TRBV5-1 to TRBJ2-7; 11 positions agree with TRBD2. The germline V gene encodes CDR1 SGHRS and CDR2 YFSETQ. The CDR3 extends over 16 amino acids. V trimming: 3 bases; J trimming: 4 bases; junction bases outside the gene matches: 9. CDR3 DNA: TGCGCCAGCAGCTCTGATCCGGGACTAGCGGCATACGAGCAGTACTTC. Protein: CASSSDPGLAAYEQYF.

The rearrangement links TRBV7-2 to TRBJ1-2; 9 nucleotides line up with TRBD1. Trimming took 3 bases from V and 6 from J; bases not matched to a gene: 8. Germline CDR1 reads SGHTA; CDR2 reads FQGNSA. CDR3 length: 15 amino acids. CDR3 coding DNA: TGTGCCAGCAGCTTCTATCGGGACAGGGACGATGGCTACACCTTC. Translation gives CASSFYRDRDDGYTF.

J is TRBJ1-2 and V is TRBV19; D ambiguous. The germline V gene encodes CDR1 LNHDA and CDR2 SQIVND (reference sequence). V shed 10 bases and J shed 5 bases, with 17 bases lying between them. The CDR3 contains 13 residues. The CDR3 reads CATGGSLGYGYTF. In nucleotides, the CDR3 is TGTGCCACAGGAGGGAGTCTCGGGTATGGCTACACCTTC. The whole variable domain, filled in from reference TRBV19 and TRBJ1-2, reads DGGITQSPKYLFRKEGQNVTLSCEQNLNHDAMYWYRQDPGQGLRLIYYSQIVNDFQKGDIAEGYSVSREKKESFPLTVTSAQKNPTAFYLCATGGSLGYGYTFGSGTRLTVV.

The J gene is TRBJ2-5, the V gene TRBV5-1; D unclear. The CDR3 is made up of 12 amino acids. Germline CDR1 is SGHRS and CDR2 is YFSETQ. The germline V and J ends were trimmed by 3 bases and 1 base, with 4 bases remaining between them. For the CDR3, the DNA is TGCGCCAGCAGCTCCTCCCAAGAGACCCAGTACTTC. Translating gives CASSSSQETQYF.

This sequence joins TRBV10-3 and TRBJ2-7; D gene unclear. Trimming removed 3 bases from V and 3 bases from J, with 9 bases in between. This CDR3 spans 13 amino acids. Per germline, CDR1 ENHRY and CDR2 SYGVKD. The DNA of the CDR3 is TGTGCCATCAGTGAAACAGAGAACTACGAGCAGTACTTC. It translates to CAISETENYEQYF.

The rearrangement uses TRBV7-8 and TRBJ1-6, with D unclear. This CDR3 contains 19 residues. Germline CDR1 and CDR2: SGHVS and FQNEAQ. V was clipped by 1 base and J by 8 bases, with 24 bases between them. CDR3 protein: CASSLEAVVWATTYSPLHF. The CDR3 nucleotides are TGTGCCAGCAGCTTAGAGGCGGTCGTTTGGGCCACAACCTATTCACCCCTCCACTTT.

This clone was picked up a small number of times. The J gene is TRBJ2-7, the V gene TRBV28; 9 bases map to TRBD1. The ends lost 5 bases at V and 2 bases at J; junction bases unmatched: 4. The CDR3 totals 14 residues. Germline V gene data show CDR1 as MDHEN and CDR2 as SYDVKM. In DNA, the CDR3 is TGTGCCAGCAGTATCCGGGACAGGGCCTACGAGCAGTACTTC. It is translated as CASSIRDRAYEQYF.

CDR3 protein: CSALSREQYF. The CDR3 DNA follows: TGCAGTGCTTTAAGTCGGGAGCAGTACTTC. The V call is TRBV20-1, the J call TRBJ2-7; D ambiguous. V was shortened by 5 bases and J by 7 bases, with 9 bases between the two germline ends. The CDR3 extends over 10 amino acids. CDR1 DFQATT and CDR2 SNEGSKA come from the germline V gene (reference sequence).

The chain couples TRBV2 to TRBJ1-2; D call uncertain. Germline CDR1 reads SNHLY; CDR2 reads FYNNEI. The CDR3 is 15 amino acids. Trimming cost V 5 bases and J 1 base, with 14 bases left between them. CDR3 in amino acids: CASSPDVVGNYGYTF. The CDR3 coding sequence is TGTGCCAGCAGTCCCGACGTTGTTGGTAACTATGGCTACACCTTC.

The rearrangement links TRBV29-1 to TRBJ2-5; the D call may be TRBD1 or TRBD2 (5 bases each). Germline V gives CDR1 SQVTM, CDR2 ANQGSEA. Trimming took off 4 bases at V and 4 bases at J, with 16 bases between the two ends. This CDR3 comprises 14 residues. The CDR3 here is CSVVNQGRGETQYF. The DNA for the CDR3 is TGCAGCGTTGTAAATCAGGGACGGGGAGAGACCCAGTACTTC.

This clone was recorded a few times. V usage is TRBV10-1 and J usage is TRBJ2-7; possibly TRBD1 or TRBD2 for D (5 bases each). The CDR3 is 11 residues long. Germline CDR1 reads WNHNN; CDR2 reads SYGVQD (reference sequence). Trimming shortened V by 3 bases and J by 7 bases, and 7 bases separated the two germline ends. The CDR3 reads CASSDEGEQYF. The CDR3 DNA is TGCGCCAGCAGTGATGAGGGGGAGCAGTACTTC.

This clone was recorded only once. J is TRBJ1-2 and V is TRBV6-5; perhaps TRBD1 as D (6 bases). Trimming took off 0 bases at V and 3 bases at J, with 14 bases between the two ends. The CDR3 runs to 16 residues. CDR1 is MNHEY, CDR2 SVGAGI, per germline. The CDR3 sequence is CASSYSGGGGDYGYTF. CDR3 bases: TGTGCCAGCAGTTACTCCGGCGGGGGGGGCGACTATGGCTACACCTTC.

The rearrangement uses TRBV6-5 and TRBJ1-1, with no clear D. V was clipped by 5 bases and J by 4 bases, with 8 bases between them. This CDR3 has 12 residues. The germline V gene has CDR1 MNHEY and CDR2 SVGAGI. In DNA form, the CDR3 reads TGTGCCAGCAGTCCGGGCCCCACTGAAGCTTTCTTT. Its protein product is CASSPGPTEAFF.